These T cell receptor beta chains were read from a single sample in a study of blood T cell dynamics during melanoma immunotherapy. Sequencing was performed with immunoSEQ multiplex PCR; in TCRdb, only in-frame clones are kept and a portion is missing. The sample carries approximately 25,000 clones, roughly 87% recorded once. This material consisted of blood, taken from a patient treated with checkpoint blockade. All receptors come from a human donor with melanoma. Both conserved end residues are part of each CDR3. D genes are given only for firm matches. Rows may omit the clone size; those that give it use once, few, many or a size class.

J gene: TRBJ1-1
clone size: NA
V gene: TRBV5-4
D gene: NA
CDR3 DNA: TGTGCCAGCAGCTCTTACAGGAGGAACACTGAAGCTTTCTTT
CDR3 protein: CASSSYRRNTEAFF

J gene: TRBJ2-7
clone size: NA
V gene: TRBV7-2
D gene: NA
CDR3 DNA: TGTGCCAGCAGCTTAGTTGTGGGGAGGTGGCTGAACGAGCAGTACTTC
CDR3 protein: CASSLVVGRWLNEQYF

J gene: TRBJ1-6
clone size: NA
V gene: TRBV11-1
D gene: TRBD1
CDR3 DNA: TGTGCCAGCAGTCGACAGGGGTCAAGCTCCTATAATTCACCCCTCCACTTT
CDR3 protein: CASSRQGSSSYNSPLHF

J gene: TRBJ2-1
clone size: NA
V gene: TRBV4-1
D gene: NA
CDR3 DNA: TGCGCCAGCAGGTCCCGGGGCAATGAGCAGTTCTTC
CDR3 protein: CASRSRGNEQFF

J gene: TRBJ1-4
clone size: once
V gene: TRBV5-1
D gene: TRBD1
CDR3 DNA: TGCGCCAGCAGCAGATCGGGACAGGGGTATGAAAAACTGTTTTTT
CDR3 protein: CASSRSGQGYEKLFF

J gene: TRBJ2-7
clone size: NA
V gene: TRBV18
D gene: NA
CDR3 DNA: TGTGCCAGCTCACCGCAGGACTACGAGCAGTACTTC
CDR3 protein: CASSPQDYEQYF

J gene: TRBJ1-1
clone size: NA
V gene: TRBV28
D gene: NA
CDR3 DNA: TGTGCCAGCAGTTTATCTCCAGGGTCGAACACTGAAGCTTTCTTT
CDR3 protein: CASSLSPGSNTEAFF

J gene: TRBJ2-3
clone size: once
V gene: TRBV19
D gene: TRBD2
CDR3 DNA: TGTGCCAGTCGCAAGCGGGAGCTAATCACAGATACGCAGTATTTT
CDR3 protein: CASRKRELITDTQYF

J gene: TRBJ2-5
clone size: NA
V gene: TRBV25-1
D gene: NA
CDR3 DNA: TGTGCCAGCAGTGAATGGGGCGCGGATCAAGAGACCCAGTACTTC
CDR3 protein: CASSEWGADQETQYF

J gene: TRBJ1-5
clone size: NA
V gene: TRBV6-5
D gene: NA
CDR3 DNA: TGTGCCAGCAGGGAGGACGAGGGGGGCAATCAGCCCCAGCATTTT
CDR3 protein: CASREDEGGNQPQHF

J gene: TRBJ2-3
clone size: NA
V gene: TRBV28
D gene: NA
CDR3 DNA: TGTGCCAGCAGTTTAGCCAGGGCTTATACGCAGTATTTT
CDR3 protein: CASSLARAYTQYF

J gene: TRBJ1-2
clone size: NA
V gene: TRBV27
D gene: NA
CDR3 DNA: TGTGCCAGCAGTTTAGAGGAGGGATCCCACTATGGCTACACCTTC
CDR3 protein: CASSLEEGSHYGYTF

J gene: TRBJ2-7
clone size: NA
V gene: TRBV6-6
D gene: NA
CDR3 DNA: TGTGCCCACGGCCAGGGATTAATCTACGAGCAGTACTTC
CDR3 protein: CAHGQGLIYEQYF

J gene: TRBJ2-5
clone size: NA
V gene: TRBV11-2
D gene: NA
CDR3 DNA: TGTGCCAGCAGCCGCCCGCCGGGCCAAGAGACCCAGTACTTC
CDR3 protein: CASSRPPGQETQYF

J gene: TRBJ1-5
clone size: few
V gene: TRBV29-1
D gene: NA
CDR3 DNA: TGCAGCGTCGGCAGGGACAAAGGTCAGCCCCAGCATTTT
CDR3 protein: CSVGRDKGQPQHF

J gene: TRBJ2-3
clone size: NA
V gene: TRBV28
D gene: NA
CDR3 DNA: TGTGCCAGCAGTTTTGTCCAGGGGTGGACAGATACGCAGTATTTT
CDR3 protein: CASSFVQGWTDTQYF

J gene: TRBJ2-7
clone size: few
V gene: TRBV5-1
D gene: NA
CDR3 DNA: TGCGCCAGCAGCTTGAAAAGCGAGCGGCCCTACGAGCAGTACTTC
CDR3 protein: CASSLKSERPYEQYF

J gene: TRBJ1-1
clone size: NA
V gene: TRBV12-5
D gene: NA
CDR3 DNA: TGTGCTAGTGGTTTGGCTATCGGGACTCTCACTGAAGCTTTCTTT
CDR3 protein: CASGLAIGTLTEAFF

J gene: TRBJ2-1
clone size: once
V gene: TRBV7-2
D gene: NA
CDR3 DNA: TGTGCCAGCAGCTTAGTCGCAGGCAATGAGCAGTTCTTC
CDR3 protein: CASSLVAGNEQFF

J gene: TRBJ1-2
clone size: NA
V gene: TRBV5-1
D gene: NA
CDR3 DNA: TGCGCCAGCAGCTTGGCGGGGAACCGAAACTATGGCTACACCTTC
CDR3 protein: CASSLAGNRNYGYTF

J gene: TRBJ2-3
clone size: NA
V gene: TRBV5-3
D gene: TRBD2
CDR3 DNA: TGTGCCAGGTCACCGGGACTACAAAGCACAGATACGCAGTATTTT
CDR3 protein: CARSPGLQSTDTQYF

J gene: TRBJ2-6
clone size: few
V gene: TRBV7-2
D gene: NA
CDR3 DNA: TGTGCCAGCAGCCCGAACTCTGGGGCCAACGTCCTGACTTTC
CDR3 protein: CASSPNSGANVLTF

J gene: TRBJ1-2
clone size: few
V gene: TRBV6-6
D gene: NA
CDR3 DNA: TGTGCCAGCAGTTACTCTGTGTTTACCTATGGCTACACCTTC
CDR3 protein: CASSYSVFTYGYTF

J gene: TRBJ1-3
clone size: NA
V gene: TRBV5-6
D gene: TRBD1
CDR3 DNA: TGTGCCAGCAGCAACAGGAAGACAGGGGGAAACACCATATATTTT
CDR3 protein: CASSNRKTGGNTIYF

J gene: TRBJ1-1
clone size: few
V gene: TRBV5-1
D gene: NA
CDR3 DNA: TGCGCCAGCAGCTCAGGACAGCCGAACACTGAAGCTTTCTTT
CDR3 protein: CASSSGQPNTEAFF

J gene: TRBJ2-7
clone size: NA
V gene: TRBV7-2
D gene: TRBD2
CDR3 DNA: TGTGCCAGCAGCTTAGTAGGACTAGTCTACGAGCAGTACTTC
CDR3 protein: CASSLVGLVYEQYF

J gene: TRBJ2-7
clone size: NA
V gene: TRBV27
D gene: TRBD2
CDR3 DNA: TGTGCCAGCAGTTTTCGGACGGGGGGGTCCTACGAGCAGTACTTC
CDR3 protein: CASSFRTGGSYEQYF

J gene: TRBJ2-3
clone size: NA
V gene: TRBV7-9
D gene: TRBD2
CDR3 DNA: TGTGCCAGCAGGATCGGAGGGATGGCGGGAGGAGATGGAACAGATACGCAGTATTTT
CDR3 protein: CASRIGGMAGGDGTDTQYF

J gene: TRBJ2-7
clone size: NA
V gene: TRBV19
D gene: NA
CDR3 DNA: TGTGCCACAAAGACAAAGTCCTACGAGCAGTACTTC
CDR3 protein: CATKTKSYEQYF

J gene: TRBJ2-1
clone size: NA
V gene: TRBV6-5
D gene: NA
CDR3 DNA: TGTGCCAGCAGTAGACTAGCCTACAATGAGCAGTTCTTC
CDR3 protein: CASSRLAYNEQFF

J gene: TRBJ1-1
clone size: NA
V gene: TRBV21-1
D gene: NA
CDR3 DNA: TGTGCCAGCAGAACGACTATAGCTAGCACTGAAGCTTTCTTT
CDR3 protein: CASRTTIASTEAFF

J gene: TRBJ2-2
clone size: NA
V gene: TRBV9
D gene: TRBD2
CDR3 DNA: TGTGCCAGCAGCCTTACGGGACTAGCGGGAGAAGACACCGGGGAGCTGTTTTTT
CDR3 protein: CASSLTGLAGEDTGELFF

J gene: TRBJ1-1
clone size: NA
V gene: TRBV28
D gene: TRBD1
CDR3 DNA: TGTGCCAGCAGTTTTGAGGACAGGGGGCTTATTTGGAACACTGAAGCTTTCTTT
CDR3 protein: CASSFEDRGLIWNTEAFF

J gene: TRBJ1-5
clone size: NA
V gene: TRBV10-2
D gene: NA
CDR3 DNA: TGCGCCAGCAGTGAAGGATTTAGCAATCAGCCCCAGCATTTT
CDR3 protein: CASSEGFSNQPQHF

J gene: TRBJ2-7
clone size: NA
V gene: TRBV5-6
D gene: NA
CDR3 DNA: TGTGCCAGCAGCTTGCAGGTACCCTACGAGCAGTACTTC
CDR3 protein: CASSLQVPYEQYF

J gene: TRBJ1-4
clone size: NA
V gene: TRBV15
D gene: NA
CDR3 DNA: TGTGCCACCAGCAGAGCGAGGGGGATTACTAATGAAAAACTGTTTTTT
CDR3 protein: CATSRARGITNEKLFF

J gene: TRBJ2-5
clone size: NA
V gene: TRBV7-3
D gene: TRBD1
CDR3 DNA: TGTGCCAGCAGCTCGCAGGGGGTGCCACAAGAGACCCAGTACTTC
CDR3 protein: CASSSQGVPQETQYF

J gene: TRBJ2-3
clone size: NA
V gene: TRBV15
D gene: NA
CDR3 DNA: TGTGCCACCAGCAGAGAACTGCCTCGGGATACGCAGTATTTT
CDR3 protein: CATSRELPRDTQYF

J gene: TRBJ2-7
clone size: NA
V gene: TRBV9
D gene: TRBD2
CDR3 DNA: TGTGCCAGCAGCGTAGCTTCTAGCGGGCTACCCTACGAGCAGTACTTC
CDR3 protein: CASSVASSGLPYEQYF